Sequencing of this T cell receptor beta chain was carried out in a study of blood T cell repertoires in COVID-19. In the authors' workflow: The assay estimated nucleated cells by amplifying reference gene primers. Repertoires were generated with immunoSEQ multiplex PCR, while TCRdb's copy carries only in-frame clones and drops some. V, J and clone size are taken as reported in that table, and D and trimming were inferred from the DNA itself. The repertoire holds approximately 120,000 clones, with about 83% as singletons. This CDR3 is 17 amino acids long. CDR1 and CDR2 (germline): MGHRA, YSYEKL. Trimming at V came to 1 base and at J to 8 bases, leaving 12 bases not matched to a gene.

The origin of this receptor is a human donor in a cohort sampled during active COVID-19. The rearrangement links TRBV4-1 to TRBJ1-4, with TRBD1 identical over 8 bases. Sequenced material: peripheral blood. CDR3 sequence (DNA): TGCGCCAGCAGCCAAGTCTTGTTCGGCAGGGGGCCGGAAAAACTGTTTTTT. Translating gives CASSQVLFGRGPEKLFF.